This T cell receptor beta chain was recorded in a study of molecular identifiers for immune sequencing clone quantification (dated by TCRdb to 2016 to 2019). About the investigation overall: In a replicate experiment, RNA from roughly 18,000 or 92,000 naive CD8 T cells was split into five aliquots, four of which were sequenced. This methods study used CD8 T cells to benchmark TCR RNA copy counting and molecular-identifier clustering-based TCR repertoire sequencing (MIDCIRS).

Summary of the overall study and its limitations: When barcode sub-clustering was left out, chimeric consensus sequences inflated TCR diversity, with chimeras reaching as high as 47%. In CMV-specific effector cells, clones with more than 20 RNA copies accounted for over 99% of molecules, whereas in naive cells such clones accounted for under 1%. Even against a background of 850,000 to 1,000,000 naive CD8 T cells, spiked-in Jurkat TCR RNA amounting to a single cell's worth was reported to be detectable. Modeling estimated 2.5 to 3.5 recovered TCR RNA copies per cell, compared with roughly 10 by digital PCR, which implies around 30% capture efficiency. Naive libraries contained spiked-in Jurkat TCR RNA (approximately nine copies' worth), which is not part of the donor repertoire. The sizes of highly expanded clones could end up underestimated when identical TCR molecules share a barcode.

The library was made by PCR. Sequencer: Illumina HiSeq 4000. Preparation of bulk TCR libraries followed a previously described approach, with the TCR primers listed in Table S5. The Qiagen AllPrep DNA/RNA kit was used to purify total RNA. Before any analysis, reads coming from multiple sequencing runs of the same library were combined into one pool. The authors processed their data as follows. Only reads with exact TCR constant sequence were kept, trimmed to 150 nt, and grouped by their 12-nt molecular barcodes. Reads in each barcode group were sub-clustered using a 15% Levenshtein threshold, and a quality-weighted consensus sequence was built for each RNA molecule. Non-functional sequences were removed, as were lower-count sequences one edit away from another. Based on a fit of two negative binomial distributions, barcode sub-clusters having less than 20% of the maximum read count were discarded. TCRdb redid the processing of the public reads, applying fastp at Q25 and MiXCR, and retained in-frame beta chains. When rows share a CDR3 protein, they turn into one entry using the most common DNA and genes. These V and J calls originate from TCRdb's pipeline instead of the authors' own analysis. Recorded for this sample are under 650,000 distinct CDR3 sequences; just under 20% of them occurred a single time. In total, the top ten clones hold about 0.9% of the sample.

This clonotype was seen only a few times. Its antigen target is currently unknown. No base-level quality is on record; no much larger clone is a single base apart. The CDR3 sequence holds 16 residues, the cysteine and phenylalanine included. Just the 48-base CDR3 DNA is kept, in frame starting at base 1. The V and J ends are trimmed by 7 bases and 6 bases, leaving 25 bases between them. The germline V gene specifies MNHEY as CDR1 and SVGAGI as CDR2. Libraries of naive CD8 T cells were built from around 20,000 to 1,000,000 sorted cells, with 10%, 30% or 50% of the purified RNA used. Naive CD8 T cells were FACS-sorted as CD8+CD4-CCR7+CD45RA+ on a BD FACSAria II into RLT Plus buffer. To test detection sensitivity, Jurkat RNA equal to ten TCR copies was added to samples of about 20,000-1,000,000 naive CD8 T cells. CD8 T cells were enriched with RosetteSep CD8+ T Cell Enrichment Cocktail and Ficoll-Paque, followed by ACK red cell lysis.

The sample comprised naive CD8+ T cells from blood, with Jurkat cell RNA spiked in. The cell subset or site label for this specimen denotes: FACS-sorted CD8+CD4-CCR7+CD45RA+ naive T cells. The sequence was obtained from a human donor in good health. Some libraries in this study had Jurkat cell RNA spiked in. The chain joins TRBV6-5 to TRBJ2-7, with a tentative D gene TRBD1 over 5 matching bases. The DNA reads TGTGCCAGCAACCTCTTTTGGGCAGGGCGTTTTTCCGAGCAGTACTTC. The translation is CASNLFWAGRFSEQYF.